The 2 T cell receptor beta chains in this list originate from one sample, sequenced in a study of response to subunit inactivated influenza vaccine (dated 2018 in TCRdb). The protocol used for the library was RT-PCR. The instrument was an Illumina HiSeq 2500. In-frame beta chains were kept once TCRdb had trimmed the public reads at Q25 with fastp and called clones with MiXCR. Each CDR3 protein appears once, grouped with its most common genes and DNA. This sample has 500,000 to 700,000 distinct CDR3 sequences in its table, and roughly a quarter of those were observed once. The ten most abundant clones make up 2.5% to 3% of the sample. This same sample was also taken into another study, of T cells expressing NK-cell markers. According to the second study: TCR beta cDNA libraries were prepared using 5'RACE template switching, which introduced a universal primer site and unique molecular identifiers.

The sequenced sample was CD4+ T cells sorted from PBMCs, obtained less than 13 days after vaccination. These receptors were obtained from a man aged 50-60 years who received an inactivated influenza vaccine. Donor details come from another sample of the same person, matched by shared clones.

The V gene is TRBV6-1, the J gene TRBJ2-2; 7 bases agree with TRBD1. The CDR3 sequence is 13 residues long. Germline assignment: CDR1 MNHNS and CDR2 SASEGT. With V trimmed by 4 bases and J by 6 bases, 2 bases remained unmatched. CDR3 loop: CASSARGSGELFF. CDR3 coding DNA: TGTGCCAGCAGTGCCAGGGGGTCCGGGGAGCTGTTTTTT.

The sample holds one count of this clonotype. The chain couples TRBV20-1 to TRBJ2-3, with 16 bases fitting TRBD2. Trimming removed 0 bases from V and 8 bases from J; junction bases left unmatched: 5. The germline CDR1 and CDR2 sequences are DFQATT and SNEGSKA (reference sequence). The CDR3 loop spans 16 amino acids. For the CDR3, the DNA is TGCAGTGCTAGAGACGGGACTAGCGGGGGGGCGGGTACGCAGTATTTT. As protein: CSARDGTSGGAGTQYF.